The 3 T cell receptor beta chains given below trace back to one sample, sequenced in a study of neurological immune-mediated disorders. TCRdb reanalysed the 5' RACE reads using MiXCR and keeps one entry per CDR3 protein. The sample consists of some 50,000 distinct CDR3 sequences, about 2% of them appearing once. The sequenced sample consisted of PBMCs. These receptors came from a woman aged 40 to 50 with multiple sclerosis.

This clonotype was seen ten or more times. The gene calls are TRBV5-1 and TRBJ2-7; 7 bases are shared with TRBD2. Trimming at V came to 2 bases and at J to 2 bases, leaving 4 bases not matched to a gene. This CDR3 is built from 14 residues. Germline V gene data show CDR1 as SGHRS and CDR2 as YFSETQ. Here the CDR3 DNA reads TGCGCCAGCAGCTTAGCGGGGCGAACCTACGAGCAGTACTTC. Protein: CASSLAGRTYEQYF.

This clonotype was counted ten times or more. The chain employs TRBV24-1 and TRBJ1-5; D ambiguous. V shed 11 bases and J shed 0 bases, with 13 bases lying between them. The CDR3 spans 14 residues. Germline V lookup: CDR1 KGHDR, CDR2 SFDVKD. The CDR3 sequence: CARTEPHSNQPQHF. Written as DNA, the CDR3 is TGTGCCAGGACGGAACCCCATAGCAATCAGCCCCAGCATTTT.

This clonotype was detected ten times or more. The gene calls are TRBV7-9 and TRBJ2-3, with no clear D. Germline lookup yields CDR1 SEHNR and CDR2 FQNEAQ (reference sequence). This CDR3 comprises 14 residues. V was trimmed by 3 bases and J by 2 bases, leaving 9 bases between them. CDR3 residues: CASSFDIYTDTQYF. The DNA of the CDR3 is TGTGCCAGCAGCTTCGACATCTACACAGATACGCAGTATTTT. The complete variable domain, with remaining parts taken from reference TRBV7-9 and TRBJ2-3, reads DTGVSQNPRHKITKRGQNVTFRCDPISEHNRLYWYRQTLGQGPEFLTYFQNEAQLEKSRLLSDRFSAERPKGSFSTLEIQRTEQGDSAMYLCASSFDIYTDTQYFGPGTRLTVL.